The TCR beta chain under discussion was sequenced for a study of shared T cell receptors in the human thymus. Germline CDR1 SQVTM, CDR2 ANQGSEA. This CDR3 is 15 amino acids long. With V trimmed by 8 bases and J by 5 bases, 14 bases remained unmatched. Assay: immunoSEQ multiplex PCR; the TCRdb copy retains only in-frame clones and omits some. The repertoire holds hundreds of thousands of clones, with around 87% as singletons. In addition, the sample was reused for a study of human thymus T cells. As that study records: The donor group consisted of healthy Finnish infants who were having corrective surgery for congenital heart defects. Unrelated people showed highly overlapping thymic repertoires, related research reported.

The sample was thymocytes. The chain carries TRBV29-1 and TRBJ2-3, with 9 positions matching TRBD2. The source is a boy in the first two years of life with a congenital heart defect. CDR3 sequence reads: CSSDVIAGEVDTQYF. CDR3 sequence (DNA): TGCAGCTCTGACGTGATAGCGGGAGAGGTAGATACGCAGTATTTT.